This entry describes one T cell receptor beta chain. This record comes from a study of blood T cells in healthy people across ages. Through a sample-barcoded 5' primer and a J-beta primer mix, a second PCR was run for roughly 6 to 12 cycles. In TCRdb, the 5' RACE reads were re-called with MiXCR into one record per CDR3 protein. Here the sample spans about 720,000 distinct CDR3 sequences, 20% to 30% being singletons. The CDR3 consists of 14 residues. V lost 1 base to trimming and J lost 4 bases, with 10 bases between them. Looked up from germline, CDR1 is MNHEY and CDR2 is SVGAGI. The data also belong to a second study, concerning T cells of mothers and their children. According to that study: A second PCR was performed with the M1S primer. This primer added sample barcodes and 2-4 random nucleotides.

This clonotype originated in a boy aged 5-17 years in good health. This chain uses TRBV6-5 with TRBJ1-2; no definite D call. Sequencing was carried out using blood. DNA of the CDR3: TGTGCCAGCAGTTACTTAGACAAGGGCTATGGCTACACCTTC. Residues: CASSYLDKGYGYTF.